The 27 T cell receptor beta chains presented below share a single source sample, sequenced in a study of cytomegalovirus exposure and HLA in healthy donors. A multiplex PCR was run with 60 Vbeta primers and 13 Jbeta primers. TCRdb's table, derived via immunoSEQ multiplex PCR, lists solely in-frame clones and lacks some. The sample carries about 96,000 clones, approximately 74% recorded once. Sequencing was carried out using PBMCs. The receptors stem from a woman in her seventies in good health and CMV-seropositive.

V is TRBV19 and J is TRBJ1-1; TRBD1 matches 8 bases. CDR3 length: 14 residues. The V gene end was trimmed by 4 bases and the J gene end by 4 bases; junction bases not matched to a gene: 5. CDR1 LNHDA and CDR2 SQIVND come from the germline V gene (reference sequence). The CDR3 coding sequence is TGTGCCAGTAGTAGAGGACAGGGCGTCACTGAAGCTTTCTTT. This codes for CASSRGQGVTEAFF.

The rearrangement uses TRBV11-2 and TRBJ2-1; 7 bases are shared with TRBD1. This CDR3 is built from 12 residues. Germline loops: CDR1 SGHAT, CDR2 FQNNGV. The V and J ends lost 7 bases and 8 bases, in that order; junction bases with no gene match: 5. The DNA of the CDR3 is TGTGCCAGCACTCTACAGGGGTATGAGCAGTTCTTC. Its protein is CASTLQGYEQFF.

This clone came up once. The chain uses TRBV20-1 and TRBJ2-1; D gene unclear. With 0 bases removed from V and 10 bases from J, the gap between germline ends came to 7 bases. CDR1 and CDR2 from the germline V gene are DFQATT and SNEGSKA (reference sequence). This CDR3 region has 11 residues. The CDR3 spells CSARDAREQFF. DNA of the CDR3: TGCAGTGCTAGAGACGCGCGGGAGCAGTTCTTC.

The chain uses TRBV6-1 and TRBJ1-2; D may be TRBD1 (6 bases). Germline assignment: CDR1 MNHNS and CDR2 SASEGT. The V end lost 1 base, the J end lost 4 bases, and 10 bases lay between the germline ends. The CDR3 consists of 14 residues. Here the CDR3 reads CASSEEAGAYGYTF. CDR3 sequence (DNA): TGTGCCAGCAGTGAAGAGGCAGGGGCCTATGGCTACACCTTC.

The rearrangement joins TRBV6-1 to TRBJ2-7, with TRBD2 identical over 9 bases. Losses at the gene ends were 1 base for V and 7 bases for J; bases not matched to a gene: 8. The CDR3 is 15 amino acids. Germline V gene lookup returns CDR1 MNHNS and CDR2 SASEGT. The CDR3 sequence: CASSEETSGWVEQYF. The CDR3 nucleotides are TGTGCCAGCAGTGAAGAGACTAGCGGATGGGTAGAGCAGTACTTC.

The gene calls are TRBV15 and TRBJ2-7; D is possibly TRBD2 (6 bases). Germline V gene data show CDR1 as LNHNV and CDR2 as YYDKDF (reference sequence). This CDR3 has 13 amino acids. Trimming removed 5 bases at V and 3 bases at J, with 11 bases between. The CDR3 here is CATSSSRGYEQYF. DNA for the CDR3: TGTGCCACCAGCTCCTCGCGGGGCTACGAGCAGTACTTC. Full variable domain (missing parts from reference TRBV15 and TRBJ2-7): DAMVIQNPRYQVTQFGKPVTLSCSQTLNHNVMYWYQQKSSQAPKLLFHYYDKDFNNEADTPDNFQSRRPNTSFCFLDIRSPGLGDTAMYLCATSSSRGYEQYFGPGTRLTVT.

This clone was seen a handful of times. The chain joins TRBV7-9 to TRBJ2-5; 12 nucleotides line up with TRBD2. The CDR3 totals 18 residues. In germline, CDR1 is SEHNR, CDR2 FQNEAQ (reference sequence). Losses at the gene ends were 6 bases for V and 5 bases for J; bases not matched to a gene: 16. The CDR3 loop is CASSLPRLAGDRGETQYF. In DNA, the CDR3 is TGTGCCAGCAGTTTACCCAGACTAGCGGGAGATCGGGGGGAGACCCAGTACTTC.

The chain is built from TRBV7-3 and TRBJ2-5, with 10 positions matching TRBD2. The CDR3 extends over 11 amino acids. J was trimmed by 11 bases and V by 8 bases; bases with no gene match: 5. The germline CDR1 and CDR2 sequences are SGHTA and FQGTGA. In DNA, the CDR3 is TGTGCCAGCTCTAGCGGGAGCACTCAGTACTTC. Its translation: CASSSGSTQYF.

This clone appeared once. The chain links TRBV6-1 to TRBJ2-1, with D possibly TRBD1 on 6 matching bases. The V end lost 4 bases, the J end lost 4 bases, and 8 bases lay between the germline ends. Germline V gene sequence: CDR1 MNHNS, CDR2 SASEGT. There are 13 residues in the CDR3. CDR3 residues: CASSGDKYNEQFF. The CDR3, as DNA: TGTGCCAGCAGTGGGGACAAATACAATGAGCAGTTCTTC.

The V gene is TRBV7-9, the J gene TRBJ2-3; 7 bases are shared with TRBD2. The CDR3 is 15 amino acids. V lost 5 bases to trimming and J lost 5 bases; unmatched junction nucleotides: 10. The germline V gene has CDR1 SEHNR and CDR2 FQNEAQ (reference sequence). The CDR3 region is CASSPLGGRGDTQYF. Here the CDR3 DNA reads TGTGCCAGCAGCCCCCTTGGGGGGAGGGGAGATACGCAGTATTTT.

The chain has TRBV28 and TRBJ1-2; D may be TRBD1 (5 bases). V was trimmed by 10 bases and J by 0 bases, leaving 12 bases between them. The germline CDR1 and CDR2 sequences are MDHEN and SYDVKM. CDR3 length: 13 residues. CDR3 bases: TGTGCCACTATCGGGGGGGCTAACTATGGCTACACCTTC. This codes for CATIGGANYGYTF.

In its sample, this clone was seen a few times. CDR3 nucleotides: TGTGCCAGCAGCCCGAGGTTGGGGGGATCCTACGAGCAGTACTTC. This sequence encodes CASSPRLGGSYEQYF. The chain recombines TRBV11-1 with TRBJ2-7; D possibly corresponds to TRBD2 (6 bases). V gave up 5 bases and J gave up 1 base, with 15 bases separating them. The CDR3 is made up of 15 amino acids. CDR1 and CDR2 from the germline V gene are SGHAT and FQDESV (reference sequence). The variable domain in full, completed from reference TRBV11-1 and TRBJ2-7, reads EAEVAQSPRYKITEKSQAVAFWCDPISGHATLYWYRQILGQGPELLVQFQDESVVDDSQLPKDRFSAERLKGVDSTLKIQPAELGDSAMYLCASSPRLGGSYEQYFGPGTRLTVT.

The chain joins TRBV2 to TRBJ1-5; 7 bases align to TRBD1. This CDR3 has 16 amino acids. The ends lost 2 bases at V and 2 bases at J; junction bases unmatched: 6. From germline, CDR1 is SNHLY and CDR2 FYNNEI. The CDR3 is CASSERSTGRNQPQHF. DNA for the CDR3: TGTGCCAGCAGTGAAAGGTCGACAGGGCGCAATCAGCCCCAGCATTTT.

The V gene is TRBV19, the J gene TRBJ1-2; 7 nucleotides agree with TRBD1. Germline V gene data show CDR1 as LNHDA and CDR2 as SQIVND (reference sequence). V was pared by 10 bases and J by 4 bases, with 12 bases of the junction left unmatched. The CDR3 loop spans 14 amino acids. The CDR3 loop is CATKRTGLPYGYTF. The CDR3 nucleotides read TGTGCCACAAAACGGACAGGCCTCCCCTATGGCTACACCTTC.

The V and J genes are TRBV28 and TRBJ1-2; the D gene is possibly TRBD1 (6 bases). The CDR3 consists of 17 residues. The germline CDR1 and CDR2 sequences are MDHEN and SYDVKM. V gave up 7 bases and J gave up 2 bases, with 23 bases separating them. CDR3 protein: CASTGPSQGPTNYGYTF. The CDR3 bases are TGTGCCAGCACCGGACCCTCTCAGGGGCCCACCAACTATGGCTACACCTTC.

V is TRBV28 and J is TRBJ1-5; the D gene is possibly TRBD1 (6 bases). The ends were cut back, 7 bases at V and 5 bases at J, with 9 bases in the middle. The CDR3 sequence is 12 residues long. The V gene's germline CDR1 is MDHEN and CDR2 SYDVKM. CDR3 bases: TGTGCCAGCATCTCAGGGGATCAGCCCCAGCATTTT. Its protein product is CASISGDQPQHF.

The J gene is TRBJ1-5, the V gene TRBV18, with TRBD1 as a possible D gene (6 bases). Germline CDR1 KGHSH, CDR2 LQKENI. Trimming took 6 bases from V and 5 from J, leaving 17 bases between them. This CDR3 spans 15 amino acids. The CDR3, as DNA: TGTGCCAGCTCTCGAAAGGGGGGGTCAGATCAGCCCCAGCATTTT. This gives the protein CASSRKGGSDQPQHF.

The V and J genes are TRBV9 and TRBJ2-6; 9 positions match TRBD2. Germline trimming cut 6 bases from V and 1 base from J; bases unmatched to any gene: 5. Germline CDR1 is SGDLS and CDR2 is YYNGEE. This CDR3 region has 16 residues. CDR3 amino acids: CASTLSGGSGANVLTF. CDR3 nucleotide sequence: TGTGCCAGCACCCTTAGCGGGGGATCTGGGGCCAACGTCCTGACTTTC.

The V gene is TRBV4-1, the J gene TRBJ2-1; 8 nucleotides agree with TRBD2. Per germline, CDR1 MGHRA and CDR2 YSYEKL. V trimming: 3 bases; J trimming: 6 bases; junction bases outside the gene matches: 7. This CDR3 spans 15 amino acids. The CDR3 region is CASSHAGGGVNEQFF. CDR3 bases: TGCGCCAGCAGCCATGCGGGAGGAGGAGTCAATGAGCAGTTCTTC.

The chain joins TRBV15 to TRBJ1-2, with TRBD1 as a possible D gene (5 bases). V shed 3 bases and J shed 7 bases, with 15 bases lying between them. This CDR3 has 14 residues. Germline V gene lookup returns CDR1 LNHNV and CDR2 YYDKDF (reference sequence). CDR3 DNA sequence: TGTGCCACCAGCAGGGGGACTGGACGAACTGGCTACACCTTC. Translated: CATSRGTGRTGYTF.

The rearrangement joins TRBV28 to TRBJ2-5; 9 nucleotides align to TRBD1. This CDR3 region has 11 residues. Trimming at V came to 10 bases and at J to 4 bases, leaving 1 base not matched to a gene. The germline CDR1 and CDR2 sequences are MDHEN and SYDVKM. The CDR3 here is CATTGGETQYF. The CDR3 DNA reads TGTGCCACGACAGGGGGAGAGACCCAGTACTTC.

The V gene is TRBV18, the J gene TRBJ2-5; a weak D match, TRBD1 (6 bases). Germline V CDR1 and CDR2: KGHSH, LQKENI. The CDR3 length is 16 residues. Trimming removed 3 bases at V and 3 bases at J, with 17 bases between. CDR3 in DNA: TGTGCCAGCTCACCTCGACAGGCTACGTCAAAAGAGACCCAGTACTTC. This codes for CASSPRQATSKETQYF.

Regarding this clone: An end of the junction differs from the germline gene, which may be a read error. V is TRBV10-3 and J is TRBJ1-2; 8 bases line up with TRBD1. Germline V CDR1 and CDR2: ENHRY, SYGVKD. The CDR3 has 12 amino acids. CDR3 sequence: CAIRNRTGRMNF. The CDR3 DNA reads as TGTGCCATCAGGAATCGGACAGGGCGTATGAACTTC.

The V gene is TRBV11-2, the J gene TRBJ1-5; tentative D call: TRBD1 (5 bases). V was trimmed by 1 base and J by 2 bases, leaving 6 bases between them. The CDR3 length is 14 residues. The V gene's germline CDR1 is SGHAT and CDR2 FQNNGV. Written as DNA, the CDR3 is TGTGCCAGCAGCTTAGGGGGCGGCAATCAGCCCCAGCATTTT. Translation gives CASSLGGGNQPQHF.

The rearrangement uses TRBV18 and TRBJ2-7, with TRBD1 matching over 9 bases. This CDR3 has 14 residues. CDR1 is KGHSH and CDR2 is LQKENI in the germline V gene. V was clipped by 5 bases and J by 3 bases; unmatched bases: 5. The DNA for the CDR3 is TGTGCCAGCTCAGCACAGGGGGCGAACTACGAGCAGTACTTC. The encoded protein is CASSAQGANYEQYF.

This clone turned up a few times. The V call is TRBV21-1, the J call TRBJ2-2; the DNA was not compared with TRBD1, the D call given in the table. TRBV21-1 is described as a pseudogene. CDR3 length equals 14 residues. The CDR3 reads CASSKGKGSGELFF. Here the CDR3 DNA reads TGTGCCAGCAGCAAGGGTAAGGGGTCCGGGGAGCTGTTTTTT.

The CDR3 DNA follows: TGCGCCAGCGGTCCTCCCAAGAGAGAGACCCAGTACTTC. Its protein product is CASGPPKRETQYF. The rearrangement links TRBV5-1 to TRBJ2-5; D gene unclear. CDR3 size: 13 residues. CDR1 and CDR2 from the germline V gene are SGHRS and YFSETQ. The V end lost 7 bases, the J end lost 4 bases, and 14 bases lay between the germline ends.